These 3 T cell receptor beta chains originate from one sample sequenced in a study of shared clonotypes between healthy human individuals. Profiling relied on immunoSEQ multiplex PCR, and the TCRdb table lists in-frame clones only, not all of them. This table has approximately 1.5 million clones, just under 99% appearing once. The sample was naive CD4+ T cells sorted from blood. Sample subset: CD45RA+ positively selected. The receptors come from a man aged 25 to 40 in good health.

The chain links TRBV7-2 to TRBJ2-3, with a weak D call TRBD2 (6 bases). From germline, CDR1 is SGHTA and CDR2 FQGNSA. V was shortened by 5 bases and J by 3 bases, with 15 bases between the two germline ends. The CDR3 contains 15 residues. The CDR3 nucleotides read TGTGCCAGCAGCCCCGTAAGCGGGCCAACAGATACGCAGTATTTT. Its protein is CASSPVSGPTDTQYF. The variable domain in full, completed from reference TRBV7-2 and TRBJ2-3, reads GAGVSQSPSNKVTEKGKDVELRCDPISGHTALYWYRQSLGQGLEFLIYFQGNSAPDKSGLPSDRFSAERTGGSVSTLTIQRTQQEDSAVYLCASSPVSGPTDTQYFGPGTRLTVL.

This sequence joins TRBV5-1 and TRBJ2-3, with 10 bases that match TRBD2. The germline V gene encodes CDR1 SGHRS and CDR2 YFSETQ. Germline trimming cut 2 bases from V and 6 bases from J; bases unmatched to any gene: 15. The CDR3 runs 18 residues. CDR3 region: CASSLLNRTSGTGDTQYF. DNA for the CDR3: TGCGCCAGCAGCTTACTCAATCGGACTAGCGGAACGGGGGATACGCAGTATTTT.

The chain has TRBV7-2 and TRBJ1-5; 10 nucleotides align to TRBD1. The V gene's germline CDR1 is SGHTA and CDR2 FQGNSA. Trimming took 2 bases from V and 10 from J; bases not matched to a gene: 11. This CDR3 is 16 amino acids long. The CDR3, as DNA: TGTGCCAGCAGCTTAAACCCCGACAGGGGGCAAAATCCCCAGCATTTT. It encodes CASSLNPDRGQNPQHF.